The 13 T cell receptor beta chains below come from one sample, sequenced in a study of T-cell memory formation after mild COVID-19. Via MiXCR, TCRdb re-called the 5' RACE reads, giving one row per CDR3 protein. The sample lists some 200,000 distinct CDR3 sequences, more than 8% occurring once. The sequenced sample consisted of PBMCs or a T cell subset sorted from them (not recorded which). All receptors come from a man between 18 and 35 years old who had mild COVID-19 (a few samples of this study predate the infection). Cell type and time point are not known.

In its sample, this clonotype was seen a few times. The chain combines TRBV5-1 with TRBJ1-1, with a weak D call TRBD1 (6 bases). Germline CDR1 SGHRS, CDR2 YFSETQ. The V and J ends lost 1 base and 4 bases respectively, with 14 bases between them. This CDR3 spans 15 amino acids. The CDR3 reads CASSLQQGFRTEAFF. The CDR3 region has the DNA TGCGCCAGCAGCTTGCAACAGGGCTTTCGCACTGAAGCTTTCTTT.

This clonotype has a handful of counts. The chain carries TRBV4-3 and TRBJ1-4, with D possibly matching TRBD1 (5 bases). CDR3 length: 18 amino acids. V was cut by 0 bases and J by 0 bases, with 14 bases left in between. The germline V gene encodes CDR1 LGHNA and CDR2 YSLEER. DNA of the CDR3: TGCGCCAGCAGCCAAGATTTAGGCGGAGGGGCAACTAATGAAAAACTGTTTTTT. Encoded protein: CASSQDLGGGATNEKLFF.

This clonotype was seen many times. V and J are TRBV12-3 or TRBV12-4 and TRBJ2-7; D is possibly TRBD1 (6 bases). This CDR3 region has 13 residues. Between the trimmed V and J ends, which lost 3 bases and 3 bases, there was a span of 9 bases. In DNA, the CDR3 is TGTGCCAGCAGTTTCGGACAGCTCTACGAGCAGTACGTC. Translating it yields CASSFGQLYEQYV.

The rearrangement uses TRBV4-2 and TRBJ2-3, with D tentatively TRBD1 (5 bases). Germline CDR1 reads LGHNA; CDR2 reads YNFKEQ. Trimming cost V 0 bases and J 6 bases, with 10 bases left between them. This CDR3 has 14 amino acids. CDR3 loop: CASSQDLPGDTQYF. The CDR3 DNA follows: TGTGCCAGCAGCCAAGATCTTCCAGGGGATACGCAGTATTTT.

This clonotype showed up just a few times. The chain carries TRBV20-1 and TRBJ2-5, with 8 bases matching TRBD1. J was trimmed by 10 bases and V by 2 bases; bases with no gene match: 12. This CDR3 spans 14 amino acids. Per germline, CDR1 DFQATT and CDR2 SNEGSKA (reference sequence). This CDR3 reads CSARLATGAGDQYF. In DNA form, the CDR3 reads TGCAGTGCTAGACTTGCGACAGGGGCTGGTGACCAGTACTTC.

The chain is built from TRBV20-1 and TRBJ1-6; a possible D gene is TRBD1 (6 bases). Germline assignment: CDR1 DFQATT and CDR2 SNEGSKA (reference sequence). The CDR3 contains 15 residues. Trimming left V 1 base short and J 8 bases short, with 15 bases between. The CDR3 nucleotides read TGCAGTGCTAGAGCCCCACCACAGGGAGATTCACCCCTCCACTTT. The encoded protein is CSARAPPQGDSPLHF.

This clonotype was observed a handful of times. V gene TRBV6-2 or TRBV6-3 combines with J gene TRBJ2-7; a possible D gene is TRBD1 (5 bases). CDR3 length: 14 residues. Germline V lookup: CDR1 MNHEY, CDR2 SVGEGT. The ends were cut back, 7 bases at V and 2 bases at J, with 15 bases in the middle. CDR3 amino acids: CASIWAGRAYEQYF. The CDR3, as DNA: TGTGCCAGCATCTGGGCCGGCAGGGCCTACGAGCAGTACTTC.

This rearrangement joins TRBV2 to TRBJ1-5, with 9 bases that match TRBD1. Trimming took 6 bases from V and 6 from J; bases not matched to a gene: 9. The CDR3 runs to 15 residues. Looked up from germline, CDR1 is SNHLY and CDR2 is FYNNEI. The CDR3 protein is CASRGQGNVAQPQHF. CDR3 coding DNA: TGTGCCAGCAGGGGACAGGGTAATGTAGCTCAGCCCCAGCATTTT.

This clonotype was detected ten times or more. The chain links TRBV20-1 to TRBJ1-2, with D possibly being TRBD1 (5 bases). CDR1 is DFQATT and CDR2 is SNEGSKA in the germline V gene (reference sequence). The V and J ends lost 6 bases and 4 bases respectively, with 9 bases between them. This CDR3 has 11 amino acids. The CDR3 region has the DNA TGCAGTGCAAGGGACGGCTATGGCTACACCTTC. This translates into CSARDGYGYTF.

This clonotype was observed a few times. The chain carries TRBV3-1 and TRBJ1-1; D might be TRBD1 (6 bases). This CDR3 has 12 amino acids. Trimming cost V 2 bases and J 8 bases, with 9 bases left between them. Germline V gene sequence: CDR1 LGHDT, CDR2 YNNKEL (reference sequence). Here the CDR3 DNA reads TGTGCCAGCAGCCAATTAGGGACAGAAGCTTTCTTT. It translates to CASSQLGTEAFF.

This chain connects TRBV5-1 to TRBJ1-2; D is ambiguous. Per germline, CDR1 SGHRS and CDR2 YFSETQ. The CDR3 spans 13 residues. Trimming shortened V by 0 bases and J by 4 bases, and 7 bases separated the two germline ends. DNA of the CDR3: TGCGCCAGCAGCTTGGCCGGGCTCTATGGCTACACCTTC. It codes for CASSLAGLYGYTF.

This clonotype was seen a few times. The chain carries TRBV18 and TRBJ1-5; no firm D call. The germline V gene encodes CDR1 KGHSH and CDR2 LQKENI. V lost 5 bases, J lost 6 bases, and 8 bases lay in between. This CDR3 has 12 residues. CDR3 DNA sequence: TGTGCCAGCTCAGACTCGGGTCAGCCCCAGCATTTT. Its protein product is CASSDSGQPQHF.

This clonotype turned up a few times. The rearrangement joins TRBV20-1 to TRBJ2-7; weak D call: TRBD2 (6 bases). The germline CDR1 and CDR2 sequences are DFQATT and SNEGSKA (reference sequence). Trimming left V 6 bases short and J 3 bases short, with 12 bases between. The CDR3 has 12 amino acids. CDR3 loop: CSARLGGYEQYF. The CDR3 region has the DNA TGCAGTGCCCGATTGGGAGGCTACGAGCAGTACTTC.